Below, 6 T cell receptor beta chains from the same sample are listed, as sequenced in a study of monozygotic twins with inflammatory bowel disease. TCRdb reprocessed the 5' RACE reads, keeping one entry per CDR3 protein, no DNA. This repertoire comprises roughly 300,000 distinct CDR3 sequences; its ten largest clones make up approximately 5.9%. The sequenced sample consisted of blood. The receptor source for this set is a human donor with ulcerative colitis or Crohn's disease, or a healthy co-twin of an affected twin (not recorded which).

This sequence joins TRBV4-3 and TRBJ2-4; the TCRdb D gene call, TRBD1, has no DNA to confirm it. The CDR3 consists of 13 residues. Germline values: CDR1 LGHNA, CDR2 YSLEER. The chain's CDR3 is CASSQPGQEMQYF.

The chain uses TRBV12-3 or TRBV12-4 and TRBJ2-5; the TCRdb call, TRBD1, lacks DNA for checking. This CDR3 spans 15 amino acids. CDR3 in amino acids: CASSAGQGGQETQYF.

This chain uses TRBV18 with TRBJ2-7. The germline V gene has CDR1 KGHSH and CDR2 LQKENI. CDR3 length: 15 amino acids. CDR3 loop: CASSPPDNDFYEQYF.

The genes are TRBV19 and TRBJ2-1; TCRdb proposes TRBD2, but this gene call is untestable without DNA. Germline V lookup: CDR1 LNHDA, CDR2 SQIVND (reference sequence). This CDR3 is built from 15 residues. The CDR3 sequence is CASSPRTSFHNEQFF.

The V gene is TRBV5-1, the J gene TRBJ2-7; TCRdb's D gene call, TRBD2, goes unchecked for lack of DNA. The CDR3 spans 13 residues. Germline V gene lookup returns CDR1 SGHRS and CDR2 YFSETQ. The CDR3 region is CASTIAGEGEQYF. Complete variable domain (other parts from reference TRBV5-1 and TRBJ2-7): KAGVTQTPRYLIKTRGQQVTLSCSPISGHRSVSWYQQTPGQGLQFLFEYFSETQRNKGNFPGRFSGRQFSNSRSEMNVSTLELGDSALYLCASTIAGEGEQYFGPGTRLTVT.

CDR3 amino acids: CSAIIGRAGYEQYF. The chain employs TRBV20-1 and TRBJ2-7; TCRdb outputs TRBD2, but without DNA this stays unchecked. There are 14 residues in the CDR3. Germline V gives CDR1 DFQATT, CDR2 SNEGSKA (reference sequence).